The T cell receptor beta chain under discussion was sequenced for a study of blood T cells in healthy people across ages. Study overall: Roughly one uniquely barcoded beta molecule per two T cells was captured. Study-level results: Higher naive T cell percentage went strongly together with higher TCR beta diversity. Per-million-T-cell TCR beta diversity fell roughly linearly with age.

Alongside a J-beta primer mix, a sample-barcoded 5' primer served in a second PCR lasting about 7 to 12 cycles. Each cDNA molecule, via a template-switch adaptor with 12 random nucleotides, was tagged. MiXCR was run by TCRdb on the 5' RACE reads, yielding one entry per CDR3 protein. The data show 700,000 to 850,000 distinct CDR3 sequences, 35% to 40% seen once. Concerning this clonotype itself: The target antigen is unknown.

V was shortened by 2 bases and J by 5 bases, with 15 bases between the two germline ends. Germline lookup yields CDR1 SNHLY and CDR2 FYNNEI. This CDR3 is built from 15 residues. This chain uses TRBV2 with TRBJ1-1; tentatively, D is TRBD1 (5 bases). The sample consisted of blood. This receptor was obtained from a man between 18 and 35 years old in good health. CDR3 in amino acids: CASSESPRDGTEAFF. The CDR3 nucleotides read TGTGCCAGCAGTGAATCGCCAAGGGACGGGACTGAAGCTTTCTTT.